These T cell receptor beta chains were read from a single sample in a study of T cells in Graves' hyperthyroidism and ophthalmopathy. TCRdb re-called the multiplex PCR reads with MiXCR, one entry per CDR3 protein. The sample has about 350,000 distinct CDR3 sequences, about a sixth seen once. The sample comprised blood. These receptors were collected from a woman in her 30s with Graves' hyperthyroidism that later progressed to Graves' ophthalmopathy. The CDR3 runs from the conserved cysteine through the conserved F or W. The D gene is left open where the match is weak. For some rows the clone size is stated as once, few or many, or as a class when expanded; others skip it.

>TRBV29-1|many|.|TRBJ2-3
TGCAGCGTTGGGGGCAGGTTAACAGATACGCAGTATTTT
CSVGGRLTDTQYF
>TRBV28|many|.|TRBJ2-1
TGTGCCAGCAGCTCCAGACAGATGGATAATGAGCAGTTCTTC
CASSSRQMDNEQFF
>TRBV28|many|.|TRBJ2-6
TGTGCCAGCAGTTCTTGGGGGGTTGGGGCCAACGTCCTGACTTTC
CASSSWGVGANVLTF
>TRBV28|few|TRBD2|TRBJ2-4
TGTGCCAGCAGCCTGAGTCTAGCGGGGGGCAAAAACATTCAGTACTTC
CASSLSLAGGKNIQYF
>TRBV2|.|TRBD1|TRBJ1-2
TGTGCCAGCAGTGCTACCTGGGGACAGCCCACCGACTATGGCTACACCTTC
CASSATWGQPTDYGYTF
>TRBV11-2|.|.|TRBJ1-1
TGTGCCAGCAGCCCTATTCTCACTGAAGCTTTCTTT
CASSPILTEAFF
>TRBV5-1|.|.|TRBJ2-7
TGCGCCAGCAGCTTGGTAACAGGCCCGGCCTACGAGCAGTACTTC
CASSLVTGPAYEQYF
>TRBV7-2|many|.|TRBJ2-7
TGTGCCAGTGCCCTACCACAGGGCTGGGAGCAGTACTTC
CASALPQGWEQYF
>TRBV27|many|TRBD2|TRBJ2-1
TGTGCCAGCAGCCTCGGGACTAGCGGGAGAAATGAGCAGTTCTTC
CASSLGTSGRNEQFF
>TRBV2|many|.|TRBJ1-2
TGTGCCAGCAGTGAAGCAGGTGGGGTAGGGTATGGCTACACCTTC
CASSEAGGVGYGYTF
>TRBV3-1|.|.|TRBJ2-2
TGTGCCAGCAGCCAAGACCCGGCTGGGATGAACACCGGGGAGCTGTTTTTT
CASSQDPAGMNTGELFF
>TRBV7-8|.|.|TRBJ2-7
TGTGCCACCGAACTGGAAAGCTACGAGCAGTACTTC
CATELESYEQYF
>TRBV5-6|few|TRBD1|TRBJ2-7
TGTGCCAGCAGAAAAATTGGGACAGGGGACTACGAGCAGTACTTC
CASRKIGTGDYEQYF
>TRBV19|few|.|TRBJ1-6
TGTGCCAGTAGTAAGGGTCTCGAATCTTCACCCCTCCACTTT
CASSKGLESSPLHF
>TRBV28|many|.|TRBJ1-6
TGTGCCAGCAGTTCCGCGGGACCACTGAATTCACCCCTCCACTTT
CASSSAGPLNSPLHF